Included here is one TCR beta chain sequence, with context. The antigen is unknown. The V gene's germline CDR1 is SGHTA and CDR2 FQGNSA. This CDR3 spans 14 amino acids. The V and J ends lost 0 bases and 1 base respectively, with 6 bases between them. cDNA reverse transcribed from extracted RNA served as the sequencing template. Some clones are missing from TCRdb's copy, which holds only in-frame ones; the method was immunoSEQ multiplex PCR. Of approximately 180,000 clones detected, about three fifths appear once; the ten largest clones hold around 0.92%. This sample is drawn from a study of CD8+ T cells in alopecia areata. Turning to the study itself: The share of scalp area affected provided the severity score for treated patients.

Points from the study as a whole: Baseline CD8+ expansion's link to response remains uncertain, as there was one nonresponder. Sequenced scalp T cells also include alphabeta T cells resident in normal skin.

Treatment defined: oral pan-JAK inhibitor, 5-10 mg twice daily. The chain carries TRBV7-2 and TRBJ1-1, with unresolved D. Sequencing used CD4+ T cells sorted from blood, obtained at week 24, from a patient treated with tofacitinib. This sequence originates from a human donor with alopecia areata. The chain's CDR3 is CASSLASGNTEAFF. The CDR3 nucleotides are TGTGCCAGCAGCTTAGCGTCGGGGAACACTGAAGCTTTCTTT. The whole variable domain, filled in from reference TRBV7-2 and TRBJ1-1, reads GAGVSQSPSNKVTEKGKDVELRCDPISGHTALYWYRQSLGQGLEFLIYFQGNSAPDKSGLPSDRFSAERTGGSVSTLTIQRTQQEDSAVYLCASSLASGNTEAFFGQGTRLTVV.